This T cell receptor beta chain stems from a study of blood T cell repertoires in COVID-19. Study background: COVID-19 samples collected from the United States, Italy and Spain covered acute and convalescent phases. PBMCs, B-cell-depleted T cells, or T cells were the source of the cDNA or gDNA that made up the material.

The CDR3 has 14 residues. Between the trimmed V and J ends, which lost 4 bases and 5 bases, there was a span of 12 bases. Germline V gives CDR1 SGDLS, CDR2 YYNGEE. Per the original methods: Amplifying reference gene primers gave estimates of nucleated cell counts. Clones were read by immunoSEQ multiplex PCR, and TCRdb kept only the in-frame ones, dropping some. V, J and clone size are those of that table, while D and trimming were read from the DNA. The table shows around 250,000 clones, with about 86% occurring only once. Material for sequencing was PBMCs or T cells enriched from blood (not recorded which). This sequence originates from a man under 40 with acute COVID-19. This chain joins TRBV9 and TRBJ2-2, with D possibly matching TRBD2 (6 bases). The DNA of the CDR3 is TGTGCCAGCAGCCAGAACCTAGCGACCGGGGAGCTGTTTTTT. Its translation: CASSQNLATGELFF.